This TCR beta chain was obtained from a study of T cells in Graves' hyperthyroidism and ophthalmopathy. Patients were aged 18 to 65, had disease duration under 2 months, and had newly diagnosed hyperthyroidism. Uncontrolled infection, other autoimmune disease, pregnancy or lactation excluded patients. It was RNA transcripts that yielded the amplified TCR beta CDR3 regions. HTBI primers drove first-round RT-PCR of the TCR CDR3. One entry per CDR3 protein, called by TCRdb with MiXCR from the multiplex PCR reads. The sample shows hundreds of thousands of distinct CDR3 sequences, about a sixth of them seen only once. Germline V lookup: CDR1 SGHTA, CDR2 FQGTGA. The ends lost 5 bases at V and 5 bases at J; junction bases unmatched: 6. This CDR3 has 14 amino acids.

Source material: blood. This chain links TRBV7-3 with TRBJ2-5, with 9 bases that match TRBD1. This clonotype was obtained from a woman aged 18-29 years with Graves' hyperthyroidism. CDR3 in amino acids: CASSLQGADETQYF. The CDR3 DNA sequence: TGTGCCAGCAGCCTACAGGGGGCAGATGAGACCCAGTACTTC.